Detailed here is one T cell receptor beta chain. The record originates from a study of blood T cell repertoires in COVID-19. Per the original methods: Reference gene primer amplification gave nucleated cell count estimates. Clones were read by immunoSEQ multiplex PCR, and TCRdb kept only the in-frame ones, dropping some. The D gene and trimming were derived from the DNA, and the V and J assignments and clone size from that table. Among roughly 500,000 clones listed, 75% to 90% were seen once. V dropped 4 bases and J dropped 0; count of bases not matched to a gene: 8. The germline V gene encodes CDR1 SGHNT and CDR2 YYREEE (reference sequence). The CDR3 covers 17 residues.

Specimen: PBMCs or T cells enriched from blood (not recorded which). The chain carries TRBV5-4 and TRBJ1-4; TRBD1 matches 8 bases. The source of this sequence is a woman aged 55 to 70 who had recovered from COVID-19. The CDR3 is CASSPGQGLPTNEKLFF. In DNA, the CDR3 is TGTGCCAGCAGCCCCGGACAGGGATTACCAACTAATGAAAAACTGTTTTTT.